This is a list of T cell receptor beta chains from one sample in a study of OX40 agonist ivuxolimab in advanced cancers. Sequencing used immunoSEQ multiplex PCR; TCRdb keeps in-frame clones, though not all of them. In the table there are about 58,000 clones, about 86% of which are singletons. Specimen: CD4+ or CD8+ T cells sorted from blood, collected in a trial of the OX40 agonist ivuxolimab. The receptors were sampled from an adult with an advanced solid tumor such as melanoma, head and neck, liver or kidney cancer. CDR3s include the opening cysteine and the closing phenylalanine or tryptophan. The D gene is left open where the match is weak. Clone sizes are given selectively: once, few, many, or a class where the clone is expanded.

cdr3_aa	cdr3_nt	j_call	clone_size	d_call	v_call
CASSPAPQGRDYGYTF	TGTGCCAGCAGCCCCGCTCCACAGGGGAGGGACTATGGCTACACCTTC	TRBJ1-2	.	TRBD1	TRBV4-2
CASSRDRAYEQYF	TGTGCCAGCAGCCGGGACAGGGCCTACGAGCAGTACTTC	TRBJ2-7	.	TRBD1	TRBV14
CATSVSSGGAYEQFF	TGTGCCACCAGCGTATCTAGCGGGGGGGCATATGAGCAGTTCTTC	TRBJ2-1	.	TRBD2	TRBV15
CASSSQGDQPQHF	TGTGCCAGCAGCAGTCAGGGGGATCAGCCCCAGCATTTT	TRBJ1-5	.	TRBD1	TRBV13
CASSSGANTGELFF	TGTGCCAGCAGCTCGGGAGCGAACACCGGGGAGCTGTTTTTT	TRBJ2-2	.	.	TRBV5-5
CASSYGLGGRNTEAFF	TGTGCCAGCAGTTACGGTCTTGGTGGGAGGAACACTGAAGCTTTCTTT	TRBJ1-1	.	.	TRBV6-5
CASSSRPGDTQYF	TGTGCTAGCAGCTCCAGACCTGGGGATACGCAGTATTTT	TRBJ2-3	.	.	TRBV7-7
CASSLTRTGRGHGYTF	TGTGCCAGCAGCTTAACTAGGACCGGACGGGGTCATGGCTACACCTTC	TRBJ1-2	.	.	TRBV7-3
CASSEGRGGSGHQPQHF	TGTGCCAGCAGTGAAGGTCGGGGGGGGAGCGGGCATCAGCCCCAGCATTTT	TRBJ1-5	.	.	TRBV6-1
CASSHSTGRNSPLHF	TGTGCCAGCAGCCATTCGACAGGAAGGAATTCACCCCTCCACTTT	TRBJ1-6	.	.	TRBV6-5
CASSMERRGNEKLFF	TGTGCCAGCAGTATGGAACGACGGGGAAATGAAAAACTGTTTTTT	TRBJ1-4	.	.	TRBV2
CASSLGQVPPYEQYF	TGTGCCAGCAGCTTAGGTCAAGTGCCCCCCTACGAGCAGTACTTC	TRBJ2-7	.	.	TRBV7-6
CASSISYSSPNYGYTF	TGTGCCAGTAGTATCAGCTATAGCAGCCCAAACTATGGCTACACCTTC	TRBJ1-2	.	.	TRBV19
CASSQGTAQETQYF	TGTGCCAGCAGCCAAGGGACCGCCCAAGAGACCCAGTACTTC	TRBJ2-5	.	.	TRBV4-2
CASSVAWDGTYEQYF	TGTGCCAGCAGCGTAGCTTGGGACGGAACCTACGAGCAGTACTTC	TRBJ2-7	few	.	TRBV9
CATRPRGGTEAFF	TGCGCCACCCGGCCCAGGGGGGGGACTGAAGCTTTCTTT	TRBJ1-1	.	TRBD1	TRBV5-1
CASSHSLETGELFF	TGCGCCAGCAGCCATTCGCTAGAAACCGGGGAGCTGTTTTTT	TRBJ2-2	.	.	TRBV4-1
CASSPRGEKLFF	TGTGCCAGCTCACCTCGCGGGGAAAAACTGTTTTTT	TRBJ1-4	few	.	TRBV18
CASSMGTGGAVDTQYF	TGTGCCAGTAGTATGGGGACCGGGGGGGCCGTAGATACGCAGTATTTT	TRBJ2-3	.	TRBD2	TRBV19
CASSSAAEGQPQHF	TGTGCCAGCTCATCGGCGGCCGAGGGTCAGCCCCAGCATTTT	TRBJ1-5	few	.	TRBV18
CASRSTMNTEAFF	TGTGCCAGCCGTTCGACGATGAACACTGAAGCTTTCTTT	TRBJ1-1	.	.	TRBV18
CASSYVRGNTDTQYF	TGTGCCAGCAGTTACGTCCGGGGGAATACAGATACGCAGTATTTT	TRBJ2-3	.	.	TRBV6-5
CASRGGTNLWEQFF	TGTGCCAGCAGGGGCGGGACTAACTTGTGGGAGCAGTTCTTC	TRBJ2-1	.	TRBD2	TRBV2
CASTTGNNQPQHF	TGTGCCAGCACAACAGGGAACAATCAGCCCCAGCATTTT	TRBJ1-5	.	.	TRBV6-5
CASSLQGNQPQHF	TGTGCCAGCAGCTTACAGGGTAATCAGCCCCAGCATTTT	TRBJ1-5	.	.	TRBV7-2
CASGDPGANVLTF	TGCGCGTCGGGGGATCCTGGGGCCAACGTCCTGACTTTC	TRBJ2-6	.	.	TRBV5-1
CASREREINEQFF	TGTGCCAGCAGGGAGCGGGAGATAAATGAGCAGTTCTTC	TRBJ2-1	.	TRBD2	TRBV2
CASSPVFSGANVLTF	TGTGCCAGCTCACCAGTGTTCTCTGGGGCCAACGTCCTGACTTTC	TRBJ2-6	.	.	TRBV18
CASSQGTEQFF	TGTGCCAGCAGCCAAGGCACTGAGCAGTTCTTC	TRBJ2-1	medium-sized	.	TRBV4-2
CASSLDTRTEAFF	TGTGCCAGCAGCTTAGATACGCGGACTGAAGCTTTCTTT	TRBJ1-1	.	.	TRBV7-2
CSETKRGEQFF	TGCAGCGAAACTAAACGGGGGGAGCAGTTCTTC	TRBJ2-1	.	.	TRBV29-1
CASSLVPPSGGTDTQYF	TGTGCCAGCAGCTTAGTGCCTCCTAGCGGGGGAACAGATACGCAGTATTTT	TRBJ2-3	.	TRBD2	TRBV7-6
CASSYRLDLLKDEQFF	TGTGCCAGCAGCTACCGCCTCGATTTATTAAAGGATGAGCAGTTCTTC	TRBJ2-1	.	.	TRBV7-8
CASSYTGGVNSEQYF	TGTGCCAGCAGTTACACCGGGGGGGTCAACTCCGAGCAGTACTTC	TRBJ2-7	.	TRBD2	TRBV6-5
CAIRGLADDEQFF	TGTGCCATCAGGGGACTAGCGGATGATGAGCAGTTCTTC	TRBJ2-1	.	TRBD2	TRBV10-3
CASSLVGGANVLTF	TGCGCCAGCAGCTTGGTCGGGGGGGCCAACGTCCTGACTTTC	TRBJ2-6	.	.	TRBV5-1
CASSTGHLGEAFF	TGCGCCAGCAGCACAGGACACCTGGGTGAAGCTTTCTTT	TRBJ1-1	.	.	TRBV5-1
CASRPFGTRGTNEKLFF	TGTGCCAGTAGACCTTTTGGGACCCGGGGCACTAATGAAAAACTGTTTTTT	TRBJ1-4	.	.	TRBV19
CSVVQQGANLEQYF	TGCAGCGTTGTCCAACAGGGGGCGAACCTGGAGCAGTACTTC	TRBJ2-7	few	TRBD1	TRBV29-1
CASSPRRTASYNEQFF	TGTGCCAGCTCACCACGCCGTACTGCTTCCTACAATGAGCAGTTCTTC	TRBJ2-1	.	.	TRBV18
CASSLAQGGGTYEQYF	TGTGCCAGCAGCTTAGCGCAAGGAGGGGGAACTTACGAGCAGTACTTC	TRBJ2-7	.	.	TRBV7-6
CASSLGAGNTIYF	TGTGCCAGCAGCTTAGGGGCAGGAAACACCATATATTTT	TRBJ1-3	.	.	TRBV5-4
CATSTKRVLYSPLHF	TGTGCCACCAGCACAAAGAGGGTGCTTTATTCACCCCTCCACTTT	TRBJ1-6	medium-sized	.	TRBV15
CSYGVGYEQYF	TGCAGCTACGGAGTGGGGTACGAGCAGTACTTC	TRBJ2-7	.	.	TRBV29-1
CASSPTRSSYEQYF	TGTGCCAGCTCACCTACTAGGAGCTCCTACGAGCAGTACTTC	TRBJ2-7	.	.	TRBV18
CASSFRTGTPYEQYF	TGTGCCAGCAGCTTTAGGACAGGGACCCCCTACGAGCAGTACTTC	TRBJ2-7	.	TRBD1	TRBV7-9
CASRAGTISNQPQHF	TGTGCCAGCAGAGCCGGGACAATTAGCAATCAGCCCCAGCATTTT	TRBJ1-5	.	.	TRBV27
CASSEDVSSYNEQFF	TGCGCCAGCAGTGAGGACGTCAGCTCCTACAATGAGCAGTTCTTC	TRBJ2-1	.	.	TRBV10-1
CASSIGGQVVNGYTF	TGTGCCAGTAGTATAGGGGGACAGGTCGTCAATGGCTACACCTTC	TRBJ1-2	once	TRBD1	TRBV19
CASSNRGTRGNIQYF	TGTGCCAGCAGCAACAGGGGCACCCGAGGAAACATTCAGTACTTC	TRBJ2-4	.	TRBD1	TRBV13